These 17 T cell receptor beta chains came from one sample sequenced in a study of shared clonotypes between healthy human individuals. Some clones are missing from TCRdb's copy, which holds only in-frame ones; the method was immunoSEQ multiplex PCR. The sample yields some 2.3 million clones, over 85% seen once. Material for sequencing was naive CD4+ T cells from PBMCs. Subset indicated: CD45RA+ positively selected. The receptors derive from a man between 18 and 35 years old in good health. Some clones in this sample may be carry-over from other donors' samples.

The chain uses TRBV7-9 and TRBJ2-7; D unresolved. Trimming took off 5 bases at V and 0 bases at J, with 14 bases between the two ends. Germline CDR1 is SEHNR and CDR2 is FQNEAQ (reference sequence). The length of the CDR3 is 15 residues. The CDR3 bases are TGTGCCAGCAGCCCTGAGAGGCGGAGCTCCTACGAGCAGTACTTC. Amino acid sequence: CASSPERRSSYEQYF.

This chain uses TRBV7-2 with TRBJ1-3; D possibly corresponds to TRBD1 (5 bases). This CDR3 has 15 amino acids. Germline-derived CDR1 and CDR2 are SGHTA and FQGNSA. Trimming shortened V by 5 bases and J by 7 bases, and 18 bases separated the two germline ends. The CDR3 reads CASSARDPGRNTIYF. As DNA, the CDR3 is TGTGCCAGCAGCGCCCGGGACCCAGGTCGGAACACCATATATTTT.

The chain has TRBV25-1 and TRBJ1-2; TRBD1 aligns across 8 bases. The germline CDR1 and CDR2 sequences are MGHDK and SYGVNS. V dropped 0 bases and J dropped 3; count of bases not matched to a gene: 12. This CDR3 region has 18 residues. Written as DNA, the CDR3 is TGTGCCAGCAGTGAATATATTAGGACAGGGATTCCCCACTATGGCTACACCTTC. Protein: CASSEYIRTGIPHYGYTF.

The rearrangement links TRBV29-1 to TRBJ2-2, with unresolved D. The CDR3 length is 12 residues. V lost 3 bases and J lost 5, with 7 bases in between. Germline CDR1 SQVTM, CDR2 ANQGSEA. The chain's CDR3 is CSVERATGELFF. CDR3 sequence (DNA): TGCAGCGTTGAGAGAGCAACCGGGGAGCTGTTTTTT.

J is TRBJ2-6 and V is TRBV7-8; TRBD2 agrees at 7 bases. The CDR3 has 17 amino acids. Germline V lookup: CDR1 SGHVS, CDR2 FQNEAQ. Trimming removed 2 bases from V and 0 bases from J; junction bases left unmatched: 4. The CDR3 loop is CASSLTGGTSGANVLTF. The CDR3 bases are TGTGCCAGCAGCTTAACCGGGGGGACCTCTGGGGCCAACGTCCTGACTTTC.

This rearrangement joins TRBV28 to TRBJ2-5, with 11 bases identical to TRBD2. With 1 base clipped from V and 8 bases from J, the junction kept 9 bases outside the gene matches. This CDR3 has 16 amino acids. CDR1 and CDR2 from the germline V gene are MDHEN and SYDVKM. The CDR3 here is CASSLSRLAGFDTQYF. The CDR3 DNA reads as TGTGCCAGCAGTTTATCCAGACTAGCGGGATTCGACACCCAGTACTTC.

In nucleotides, the CDR3 is TGTGCCAGCAGTAATGGACAGGGGGCTGTCTATGGCTACACCTTC. It specifies CASSNGQGAVYGYTF. This chain joins TRBV28 and TRBJ1-2, with 11 positions matching TRBD1. CDR3 length: 15 amino acids. Germline V gene data show CDR1 as MDHEN and CDR2 as SYDVKM. The V gene end was trimmed by 5 bases and the J gene end by 4 bases; junction bases not matched to a gene: 6.

This clone came up once. The chain links TRBV5-1 to TRBJ1-1; 8 nucleotides line up with TRBD1. Germline trimming cut 4 bases from V and 2 bases from J; bases unmatched to any gene: 4. Germline V gene sequence: CDR1 SGHRS, CDR2 YFSETQ. This CDR3 comprises 14 residues. The CDR3 loop reads CASSQTGANTEAFF. The CDR3 DNA follows: TGCGCCAGCAGCCAGACAGGGGCTAACACTGAAGCTTTCTTT.

This chain links TRBV7-9 with TRBJ2-5, with TRBD2 as a possible D gene (5 bases). CDR3 length: 15 amino acids. V gave up 1 base and J gave up 2 bases, with 11 bases separating them. Looked up from germline, CDR1 is SEHNR and CDR2 is FQNEAQ (reference sequence). The CDR3 DNA reads TGTGCCAGCAGCTTAGGGCTAGCTACTCAAGAGACCCAGTACTTC. This gives the protein CASSLGLATQETQYF.

This clone was counted only a few times. This CDR3 is CASSQDSGLGGKLFF. In DNA, the CDR3 is TGCGCCAGCAGCCAAGATAGTGGCCTCGGGGGAAAACTGTTTTTT. The rearrangement links TRBV4-1 to TRBJ1-4; D may be TRBD1 (5 bases). Trimming stripped 0 bases from V and 10 bases from J, with 15 bases between. Germline CDR1 reads MGHRA; CDR2 reads YSYEKL. CDR3 length: 15 amino acids.

The rearrangement uses TRBV9 and TRBJ2-5; the match to TRBD2 covers 12 bases. The CDR3 sequence is 17 residues long. Trimming at V came to 0 bases and at J to 4 bases, leaving 7 bases not matched to a gene. From germline, CDR1 is SGDLS and CDR2 YYNGEE. The CDR3 here is CASSVAASGRGRETQYF. The CDR3 DNA follows: TGTGCCAGCAGCGTAGCGGCTAGCGGGAGGGGACGAGAGACCCAGTACTTC. Using reference TRBV9 and TRBJ2-5 for the parts outside the CDR3, the full variable domain is DSGVTQTPKHLITATGQRVTLRCSPRSGDLSVYWYQQSLDQGLQFLIQYYNGEERAKGNILERFSAQQFPDLHSELNLSSLELGDSALYFCASSVAASGRGRETQYFGPGTRLLVL.

The V call is TRBV28, the J call TRBJ2-1; no reliable D call. Trimming shortened V by 8 bases and J by 10 bases, and 15 bases separated the two germline ends. The CDR3 is 12 amino acids. Looked up from germline, CDR1 is MDHEN and CDR2 is SYDVKM. This CDR3 reads CASLTMGDEQFF. Here the CDR3 DNA reads TGTGCCAGCTTAACAATGGGTGACGAGCAGTTCTTC.

The rearrangement joins TRBV27 to TRBJ2-1, with 7 nucleotides matching TRBD2. This CDR3 is built from 15 residues. J was trimmed by 10 bases and V by 3 bases; bases with no gene match: 12. Germline V gene data show CDR1 as MNHEY and CDR2 as SMNVEV (reference sequence). CDR3 residues: CASSFVAGVLEEQFF. The DNA for the CDR3 is TGTGCCAGCAGTTTTGTCGCGGGAGTACTTGAGGAGCAGTTCTTC.

This clone was seen only once. The chain couples TRBV27 to TRBJ1-5; D is unclear. CDR3 length equals 13 residues. Per germline, CDR1 MNHEY and CDR2 SMNVEV (reference sequence). The V end lost 3 bases, the J end lost 4 bases, and 7 bases lay between the germline ends. CDR3 region: CASSFMINQPQHF. The CDR3 coding sequence is TGTGCCAGCAGTTTTATGATAAATCAGCCCCAGCATTTT.

The V call is TRBV15, the J call TRBJ2-7, with a weak D call TRBD1 (5 bases). This CDR3 is 16 amino acids long. Germline V CDR1 and CDR2: LNHNV, YYDKDF (reference sequence). Deletions cut 4 bases from V and 2 bases from J, with 18 bases between. The CDR3 nucleotides read TGTGCCACCAGCACCACGGGCTCCAGGGTGCCCTACGAGCAGTACTTC. Its protein product is CATSTTGSRVPYEQYF.

CDR3 sequence: CASSRSGAGRETQYF. CDR3 DNA sequence: TGTGCCAGCAGCAGAAGCGGGGCCGGGAGGGAGACCCAGTACTTC. The chain uses TRBV7-2 and TRBJ2-5, with 7 positions matching TRBD2. After removal of 5 bases from V and 5 bases from J, the junction contained 11 bases not matched to a gene. Germline V CDR1 and CDR2: SGHTA, FQGNSA. The CDR3 has 15 amino acids. Drawing the rest from reference TRBV7-2 and TRBJ2-5, the complete variable domain is GAGVSQSPSNKVTEKGKDVELRCDPISGHTALYWYRQSLGQGLEFLIYFQGNSAPDKSGLPSDRFSAERTGGSVSTLTIQRTQQEDSAVYLCASSRSGAGRETQYFGPGTRLLVL.

The chain combines TRBV5-8 with TRBJ2-7, with D possibly matching TRBD1 (6 bases). Looked up from germline, CDR1 is SGHTS and CDR2 is YDEGEE. The ends were cut back, 1 base at V and 3 bases at J, with 11 bases in the middle. This CDR3 is built from 14 residues. CDR3 coding DNA: TGTGCCAGCAGCTTGCCCGGACAGAGCTACGAGCAGTACTTC. The encoded protein is CASSLPGQSYEQYF.